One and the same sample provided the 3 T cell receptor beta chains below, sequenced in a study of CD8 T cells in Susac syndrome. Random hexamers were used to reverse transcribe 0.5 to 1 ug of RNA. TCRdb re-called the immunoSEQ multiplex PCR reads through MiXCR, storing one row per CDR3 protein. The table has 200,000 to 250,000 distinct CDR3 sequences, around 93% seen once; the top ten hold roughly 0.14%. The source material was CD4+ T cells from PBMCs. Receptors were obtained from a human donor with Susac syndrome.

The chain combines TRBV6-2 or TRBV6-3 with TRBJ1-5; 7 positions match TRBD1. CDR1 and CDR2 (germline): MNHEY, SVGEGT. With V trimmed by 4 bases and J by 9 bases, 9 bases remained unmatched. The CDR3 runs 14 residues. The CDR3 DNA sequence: TGTGCCAGCAGTTTCGACAGGGTAGTATGGCCCCAGCATTTT. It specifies CASSFDRVVWPQHF.

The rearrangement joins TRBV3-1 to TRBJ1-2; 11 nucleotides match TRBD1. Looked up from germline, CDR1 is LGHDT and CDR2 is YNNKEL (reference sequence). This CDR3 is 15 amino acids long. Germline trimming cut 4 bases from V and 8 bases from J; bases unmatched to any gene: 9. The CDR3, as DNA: TGTGCCAGCAGCCTGGGACAGGGGGTAAAAAACGGCTACACCTTC. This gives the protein CASSLGQGVKNGYTF.

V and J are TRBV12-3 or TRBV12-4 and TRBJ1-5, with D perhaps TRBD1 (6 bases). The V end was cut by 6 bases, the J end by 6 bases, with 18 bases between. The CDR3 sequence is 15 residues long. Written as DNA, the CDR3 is TGTGCCAGCAGACCTGACAGGTCCGTCACTCAGCCCCAGCATTTT. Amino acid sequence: CASRPDRSVTQPQHF.